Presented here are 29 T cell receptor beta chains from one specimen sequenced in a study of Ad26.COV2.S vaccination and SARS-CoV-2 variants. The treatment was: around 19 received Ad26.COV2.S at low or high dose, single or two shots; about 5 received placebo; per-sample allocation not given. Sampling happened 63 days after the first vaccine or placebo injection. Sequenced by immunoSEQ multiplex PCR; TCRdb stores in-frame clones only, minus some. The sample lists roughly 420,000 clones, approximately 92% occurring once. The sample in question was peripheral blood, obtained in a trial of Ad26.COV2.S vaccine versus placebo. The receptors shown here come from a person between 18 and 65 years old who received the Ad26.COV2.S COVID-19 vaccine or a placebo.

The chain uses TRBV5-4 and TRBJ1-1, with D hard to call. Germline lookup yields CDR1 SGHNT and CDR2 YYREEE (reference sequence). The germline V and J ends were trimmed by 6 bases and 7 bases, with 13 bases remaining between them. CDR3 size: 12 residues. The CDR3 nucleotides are TGTGCCAGCACCGGGCGGCGGGATGAAGCTTTCTTT. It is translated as CASTGRRDEAFF.

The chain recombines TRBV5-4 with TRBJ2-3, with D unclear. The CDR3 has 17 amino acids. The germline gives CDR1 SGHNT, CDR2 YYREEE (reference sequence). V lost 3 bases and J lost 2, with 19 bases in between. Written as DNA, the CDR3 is TGTGCCAGCAGCTCGTTATCTGCAGAGGCGATCACAGATACGCAGTATTTT. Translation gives CASSSLSAEAITDTQYF.

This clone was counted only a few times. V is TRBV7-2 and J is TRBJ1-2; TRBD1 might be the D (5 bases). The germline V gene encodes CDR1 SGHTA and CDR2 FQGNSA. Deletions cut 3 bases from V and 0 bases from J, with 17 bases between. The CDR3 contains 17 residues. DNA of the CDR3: TGTGCCAGCAGCTTTCCAGGGAACCGCCTAACTAACTATGGCTACACCTTC. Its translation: CASSFPGNRLTNYGYTF.

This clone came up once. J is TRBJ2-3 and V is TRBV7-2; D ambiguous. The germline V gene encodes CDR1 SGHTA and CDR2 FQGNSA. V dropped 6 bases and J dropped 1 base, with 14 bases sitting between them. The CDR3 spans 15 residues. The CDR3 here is CASSSHRTRTDTQYF. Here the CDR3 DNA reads TGTGCCAGCAGTTCCCACCGAACCCGCACAGATACGCAGTATTTT. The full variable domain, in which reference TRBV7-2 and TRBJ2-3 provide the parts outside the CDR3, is GAGVSQSPSNKVTEKGKDVELRCDPISGHTALYWYRQSLGQGLEFLIYFQGNSAPDKSGLPSDRFSAERTGGSVSTLTIQRTQQEDSAVYLCASSSHRTRTDTQYFGPGTRLTVL.

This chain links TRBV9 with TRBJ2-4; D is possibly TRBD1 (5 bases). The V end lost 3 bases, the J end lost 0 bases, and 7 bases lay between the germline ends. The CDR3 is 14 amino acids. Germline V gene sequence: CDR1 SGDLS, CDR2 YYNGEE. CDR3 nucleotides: TGTGCCAGCAGCGCAGGGTTAGCCAAAAACATTCAGTACTTC. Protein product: CASSAGLAKNIQYF.

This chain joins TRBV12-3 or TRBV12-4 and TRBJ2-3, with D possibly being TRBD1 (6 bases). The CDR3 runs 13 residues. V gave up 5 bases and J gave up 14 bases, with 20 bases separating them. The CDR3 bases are TGTGCCAGCAGTCTCCGGGATGACACACAGGGGTATTTT. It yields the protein CASSLRDDTQGYF.

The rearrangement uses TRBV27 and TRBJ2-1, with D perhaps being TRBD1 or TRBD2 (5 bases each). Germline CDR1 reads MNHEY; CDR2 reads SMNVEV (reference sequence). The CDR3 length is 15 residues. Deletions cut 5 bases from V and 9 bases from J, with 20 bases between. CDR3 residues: CASSPNPGPPGEQFF. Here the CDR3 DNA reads TGTGCCAGCAGTCCAAATCCGGGACCCCCGGGTGAGCAGTTCTTC.

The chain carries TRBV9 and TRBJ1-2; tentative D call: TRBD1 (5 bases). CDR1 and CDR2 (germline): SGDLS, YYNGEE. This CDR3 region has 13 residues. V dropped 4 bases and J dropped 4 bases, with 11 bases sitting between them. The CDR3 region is CASSTRAGYGYTF. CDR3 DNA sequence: TGTGCCAGCAGCACCAGGGCCGGCTATGGCTACACCTTC. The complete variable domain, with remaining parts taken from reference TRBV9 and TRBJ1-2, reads DSGVTQTPKHLITATGQRVTLRCSPRSGDLSVYWYQQSLDQGLQFLIQYYNGEERAKGNILERFSAQQFPDLHSELNLSSLELGDSALYFCASSTRAGYGYTFGSGTRLTVV.

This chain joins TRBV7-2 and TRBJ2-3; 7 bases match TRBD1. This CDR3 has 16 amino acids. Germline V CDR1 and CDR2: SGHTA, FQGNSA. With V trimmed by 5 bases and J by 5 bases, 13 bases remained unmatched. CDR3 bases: TGTGCCAGCAGCGCCCCACTCTCCAGGGGGTTAGATACGCAGTATTTT. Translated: CASSAPLSRGLDTQYF. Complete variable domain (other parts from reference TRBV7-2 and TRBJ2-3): GAGVSQSPSNKVTEKGKDVELRCDPISGHTALYWYRQSLGQGLEFLIYFQGNSAPDKSGLPSDRFSAERTGGSVSTLTIQRTQQEDSAVYLCASSAPLSRGLDTQYFGPGTRLTVL.

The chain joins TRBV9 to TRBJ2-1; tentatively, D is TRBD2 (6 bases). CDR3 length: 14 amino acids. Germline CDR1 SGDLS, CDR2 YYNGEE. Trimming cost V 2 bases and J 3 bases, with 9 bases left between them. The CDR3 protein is CASSVGLYYNEQFF. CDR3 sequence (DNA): TGTGCCAGCAGCGTCGGACTATACTACAATGAGCAGTTCTTC.

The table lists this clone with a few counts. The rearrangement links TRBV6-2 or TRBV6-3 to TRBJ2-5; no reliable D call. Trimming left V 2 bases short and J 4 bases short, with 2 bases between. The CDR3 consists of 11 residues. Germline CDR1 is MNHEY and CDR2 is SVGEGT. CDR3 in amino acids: CASSYGETQYF. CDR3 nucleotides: TGTGCCAGCAGTTACGGAGAGACCCAGTACTTC.

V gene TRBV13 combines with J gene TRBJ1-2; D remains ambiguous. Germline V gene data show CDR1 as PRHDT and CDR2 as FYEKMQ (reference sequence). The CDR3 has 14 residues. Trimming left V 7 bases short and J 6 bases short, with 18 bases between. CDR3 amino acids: CASTDGSSRHGYTF. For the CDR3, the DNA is TGTGCCAGCACCGATGGAAGCAGTCGGCATGGCTACACCTTC.

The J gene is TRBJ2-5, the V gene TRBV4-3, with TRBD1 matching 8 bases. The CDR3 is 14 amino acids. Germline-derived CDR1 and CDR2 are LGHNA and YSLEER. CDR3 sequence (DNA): TGCCCCCGCAGCCGCCGACAGGGGCAAGAGACCCAGTACTTC. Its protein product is CPRSRRQGQETQYF.

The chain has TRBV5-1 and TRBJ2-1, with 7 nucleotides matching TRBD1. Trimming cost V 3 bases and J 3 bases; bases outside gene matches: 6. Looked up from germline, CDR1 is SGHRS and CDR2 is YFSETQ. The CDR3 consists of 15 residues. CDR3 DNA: TGCGCCAGCAGCTGGGACAGCTTCAGCTACAATGAGCAGTTCTTC. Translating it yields CASSWDSFSYNEQFF.

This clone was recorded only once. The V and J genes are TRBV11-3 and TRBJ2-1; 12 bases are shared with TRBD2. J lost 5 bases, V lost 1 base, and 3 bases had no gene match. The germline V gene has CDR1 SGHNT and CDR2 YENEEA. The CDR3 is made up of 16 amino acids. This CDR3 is CASSLGSSGRDNEQFF. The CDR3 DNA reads TGTGCCAGCAGCTTAGGTTCTAGCGGGAGGGACAATGAGCAGTTCTTC.

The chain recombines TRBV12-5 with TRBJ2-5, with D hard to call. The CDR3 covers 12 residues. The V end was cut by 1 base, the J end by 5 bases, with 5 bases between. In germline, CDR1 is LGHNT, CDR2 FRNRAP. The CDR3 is CASGLAPETQYF. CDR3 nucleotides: TGTGCTAGTGGTTTGGCACCGGAGACCCAGTACTTC.

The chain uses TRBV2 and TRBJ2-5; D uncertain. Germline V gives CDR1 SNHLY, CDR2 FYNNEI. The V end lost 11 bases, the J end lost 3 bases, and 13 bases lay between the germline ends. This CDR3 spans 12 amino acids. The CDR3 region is CALSADKETQYF. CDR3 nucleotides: TGTGCCTTATCGGCGGATAAAGAGACCCAGTACTTC.

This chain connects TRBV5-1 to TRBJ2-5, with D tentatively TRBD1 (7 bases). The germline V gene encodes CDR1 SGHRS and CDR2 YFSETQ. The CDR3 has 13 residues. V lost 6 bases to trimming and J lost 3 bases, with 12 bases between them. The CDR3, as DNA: TGCGCCAGCACCCTCAGGGGGGAAGAGACCCAGTACTTC. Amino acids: CASTLRGEETQYF.

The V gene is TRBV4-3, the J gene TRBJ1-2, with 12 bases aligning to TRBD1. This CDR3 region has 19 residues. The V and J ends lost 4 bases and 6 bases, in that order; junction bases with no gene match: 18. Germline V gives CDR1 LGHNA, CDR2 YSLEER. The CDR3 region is CASSPSSGTGGRIVHGYTF. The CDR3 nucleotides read TGCGCCAGCAGCCCCTCATCCGGGACAGGGGGCAGGATTGTGCATGGCTACACCTTC.

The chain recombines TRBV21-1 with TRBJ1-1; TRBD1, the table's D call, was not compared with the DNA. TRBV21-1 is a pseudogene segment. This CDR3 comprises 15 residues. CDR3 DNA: TGTGCCAGCAGCAAAAGGATGACAAGGAACACTGAAGCTTTCTTT. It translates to CASSKRMTRNTEAFF.

The CDR3 protein is CASYPLTKTNTGELFF. For the CDR3, the DNA is TGTGCCAGTTACCCTTTGACCAAGACGAACACCGGGGAGCTGTTTTTT. The V and J genes are TRBV5-6 and TRBJ2-2; unclear D gene. Germline assignment: CDR1 SGHDT and CDR2 YYEEEE. The CDR3 contains 16 residues. Between the trimmed V and J ends, which lost 8 bases and 0 bases, there was a span of 17 bases. The variable domain in full, with the rest retrieved from reference TRBV5-6 and TRBJ2-2, is DAGVTQSPTHLIKTRGQQVTLRCSPKSGHDTVSWYQQALGQGPQFIFQYYEEEERQRGNFPDRFSGHQFPNYSSELNVNALLLGDSALYLCASYPLTKTNTGELFFGEGSRLTVL.

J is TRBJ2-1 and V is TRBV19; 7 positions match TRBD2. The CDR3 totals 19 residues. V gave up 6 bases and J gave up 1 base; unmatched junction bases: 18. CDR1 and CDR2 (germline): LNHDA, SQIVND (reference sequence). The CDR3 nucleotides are TGTGCCAGTAGACGGATGGGGGGGAGGGCCAACACGTCCTACAATGAGCAGTTCTTC. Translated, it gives CASRRMGGRANTSYNEQFF. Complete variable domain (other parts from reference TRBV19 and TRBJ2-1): DGGITQSPKYLFRKEGQNVTLSCEQNLNHDAMYWYRQDPGQGLRLIYYSQIVNDFQKGDIAEGYSVSREKKESFPLTVTSAQKNPTAFYLCASRRMGGRANTSYNEQFFGPGTRLTVL.

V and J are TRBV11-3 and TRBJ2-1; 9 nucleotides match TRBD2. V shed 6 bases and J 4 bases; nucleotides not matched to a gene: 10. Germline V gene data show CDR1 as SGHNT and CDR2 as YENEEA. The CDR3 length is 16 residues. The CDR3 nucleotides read TGTGCCAGCAGTCTTAGGTTAGCGGGGGATTACAATGAGCAGTTCTTC. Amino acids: CASSLRLAGDYNEQFF.

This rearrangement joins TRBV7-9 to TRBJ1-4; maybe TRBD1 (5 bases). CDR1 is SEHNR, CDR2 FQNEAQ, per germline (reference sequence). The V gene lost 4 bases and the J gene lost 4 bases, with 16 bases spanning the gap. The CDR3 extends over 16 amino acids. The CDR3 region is CASSWRRGTGNEKLFF. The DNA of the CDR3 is TGTGCCAGCAGCTGGCGGCGGGGGACGGGTAATGAAAAACTGTTTTTT.

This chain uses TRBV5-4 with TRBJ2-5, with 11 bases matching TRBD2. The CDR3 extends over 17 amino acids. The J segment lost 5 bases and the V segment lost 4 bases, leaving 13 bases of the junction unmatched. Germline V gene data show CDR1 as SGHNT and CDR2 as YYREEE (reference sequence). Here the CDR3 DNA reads TGTGCCAGCAGCCCCCTATTTACTAGCGGGAGTATGGAGACCCAGTACTTC. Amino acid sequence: CASSPLFTSGSMETQYF.

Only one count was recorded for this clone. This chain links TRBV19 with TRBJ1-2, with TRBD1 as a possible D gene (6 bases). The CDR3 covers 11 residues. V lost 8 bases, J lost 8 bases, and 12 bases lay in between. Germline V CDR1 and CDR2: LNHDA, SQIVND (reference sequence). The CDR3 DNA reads TGTGCCAGTGGGACAATGAAGGGCTACACCTTC. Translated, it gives CASGTMKGYTF. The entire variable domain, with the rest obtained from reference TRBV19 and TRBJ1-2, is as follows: DGGITQSPKYLFRKEGQNVTLSCEQNLNHDAMYWYRQDPGQGLRLIYYSQIVNDFQKGDIAEGYSVSREKKESFPLTVTSAQKNPTAFYLCASGTMKGYTFGSGTRLTVV.

The CDR3 DNA reads as TGTGCCAGCAGCCAAGAGGGCGGGAGCGCATCAAACCCACACTCCTACGAGCAGTACGTC. Amino acids: CASSQEGGSASNPHSYEQYV. The V gene is TRBV4-2, the J gene TRBJ2-7, with 7 bases matching TRBD2. This CDR3 has 20 residues. CDR1 is LGHNA and CDR2 is YNFKEQ in the germline V gene. Trimming took 0 bases from V and 0 from J; bases not matched to a gene: 17.

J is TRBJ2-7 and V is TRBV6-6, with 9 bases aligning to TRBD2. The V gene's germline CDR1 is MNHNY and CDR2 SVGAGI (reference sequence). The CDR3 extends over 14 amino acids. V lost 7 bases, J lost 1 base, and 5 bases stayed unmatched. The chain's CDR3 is CASNIAGESYEQYF. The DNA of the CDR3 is TGTGCCAGCAACATAGCGGGGGAGTCCTACGAGCAGTACTTC.

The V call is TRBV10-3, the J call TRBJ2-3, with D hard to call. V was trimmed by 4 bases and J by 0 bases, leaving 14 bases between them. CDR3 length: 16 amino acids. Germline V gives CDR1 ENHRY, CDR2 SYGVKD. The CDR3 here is CAISGRKSDSTDTQYF. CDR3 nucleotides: TGTGCCATCAGTGGTCGGAAGTCAGACAGCACAGATACGCAGTATTTT.